The entry below gives a single TCR beta chain sequence along with its context. Its target is not known. The PCR employed 60 Vbeta primers together with 13 Jbeta primers. Sequenced by immunoSEQ multiplex PCR; TCRdb stores in-frame clones only, minus some. The profile shows more than 95,000 clones, roughly 78% of them singletons. The V end was cut by 5 bases, the J end by 3 bases, with 14 bases between. CDR3 size: 14 residues. CDR1 is SEHNR and CDR2 is FQNEAQ in the germline V gene (reference sequence). This specimen belongs to a study of cytomegalovirus exposure and HLA in healthy donors. Whole-study findings and limits: Reported findings show TCR beta sequences accurately forecast HLA-A and HLA-B alleles in most subjects.

The material sequenced was PBMCs. This rearrangement joins TRBV7-9 to TRBJ2-7; possible D gene TRBD1, 5 bases. This TCR came from a woman aged 40 to 50 in good health and CMV-seronegative. The DNA of the CDR3 is TGTGCCAGCAGCCCCTTGGGGCCCTACTACGAGCAGTACTTC. Translation gives CASSPLGPYYEQYF.